Below are 7 T cell receptor beta chains sequenced from a single sample in a study of cytomegalovirus exposure and HLA in healthy donors (dated by TCRdb to about 2017). The library was produced with the immunoSEQ multiplex PCR assay. A mixture of 60 forward primers for TCR Vbeta segments and 13 reverse primers for TCR Jbeta segments was used in the multiplex PCR. The immuneACCESS repertoire file appears here via TCRdb, limited to in-frame rearrangements. These files lack a portion of the clones; in checked studies, under half of the deficit traces to unresolved V genes, and the cause of the others is not known. A total of about 180,000 clones appear in this sample, 79% of them only once. The ten largest clonotypes hold under 0.75% of the sample. Specimen: PBMCs. These receptors were taken from a middle-aged woman in good health and CMV-seronegative.

The CDR3 is CASSSSGGYTF. The CDR3 bases are TGTGCCAGCAGCTCCAGCGGTGGCTACACCTTC. The V and J genes are TRBV28 and TRBJ1-2; D is undetermined. This CDR3 has 11 residues. V was clipped by 6 bases and J by 7 bases, with 9 bases between them. CDR1 and CDR2 from the germline V gene are MDHEN and SYDVKM.

The chain uses TRBV6-1 and TRBJ1-2; TRBD1 aligns across 7 bases. This CDR3 has 13 amino acids. From germline, CDR1 is MNHNS and CDR2 SASEGT. V shed 8 bases, J shed 4 bases, and the junction held 7 bases outside the gene matches. This CDR3 is CASLTTGSYGYTF. CDR3 nucleotide sequence: TGTGCCAGCCTTACGACAGGGTCCTATGGCTACACCTTC.

The gene calls are TRBV6-6 and TRBJ2-5; TRBD1 aligns across 9 bases. Germline trimming cut 2 bases from V and 11 bases from J; bases unmatched to any gene: 15. The length of the CDR3 is 16 residues. Looked up from germline, CDR1 is MNHNY and CDR2 is SVGAGI (reference sequence). As DNA, the CDR3 is TGTGCCAGCAGTTACCGGGTGGTGGGACAGGGCGAAGAGCAGTACTTC. Its protein product is CASSYRVVGQGEEQYF.

This chain links TRBV29-1 with TRBJ2-7; TRBD2 matches 7 bases. Germline-derived CDR1 and CDR2 are SQVTM and ANQGSEA. Losses at the gene ends were 4 bases for V and 2 bases for J; bases not matched to a gene: 8. The CDR3 extends over 14 amino acids. The CDR3 reads CSVVLAEKTYEQYF. Written as DNA, the CDR3 is TGCAGCGTTGTGCTAGCGGAGAAAACCTACGAGCAGTACTTC.

The chain uses TRBV4-1 and TRBJ2-7, with D perhaps matching TRBD1 (7 bases). V gave up 1 base and J gave up 6 bases, with 19 bases separating them. There are 16 residues in the CDR3. CDR1 and CDR2 from the germline V gene are MGHRA and YSYEKL. The CDR3 reads CASSQANLGGGGEQYF. CDR3 sequence (DNA): TGCGCCAGCAGCCAAGCTAACTTAGGAGGGGGCGGCGAGCAGTACTTC.

This chain connects TRBV19 to TRBJ2-1; 8 nucleotides line up with TRBD2. The CDR3 has 15 residues. V gave up 5 bases and J gave up 2 bases; unmatched junction bases: 5. Germline CDR1 is LNHDA and CDR2 is SQIVND (reference sequence). CDR3 amino acids: CASSRGLGPYNEQFF. The CDR3 nucleotides read TGTGCCAGTAGTCGGGGACTAGGGCCCTACAATGAGCAGTTCTTC.

The chain uses TRBV5-1 and TRBJ2-1; D possibly corresponds to TRBD2 (5 bases). Trimming left V 0 bases short and J 4 bases short, with 5 bases between. The CDR3 contains 13 residues. CDR1 is SGHRS, CDR2 YFSETQ, per germline. The CDR3 nucleotides are TGCGCCAGCAGCTTGGGAGGGTACAATGAGCAGTTCTTC. This gives the protein CASSLGGYNEQFF.